This TCR beta chain was observed in a study of T cell changes during pregnancy in multiple sclerosis. CDR3 length: 13 residues. The V segment lost 9 bases and the J segment 10 bases; nucleotides outside the gene matches: 13. From germline, CDR1 is SGHRS and CDR2 YFSETQ. The repertoire was sequenced with immunoSEQ multiplex PCR; TCRdb's copy has only in-frame clones and lacks some. The sample includes about 38,000 clones, nearly 90% of them seen just once. The TCR sequence derives from a female donor with multiple sclerosis, enrolled in a pregnancy study. Material: CD4+ T cells from peripheral blood mononuclear cells, obtained in the second trimester of pregnancy. The rearrangement uses TRBV5-1 and TRBJ2-1, with 7 bases identical to TRBD2. CDR3 sequence (DNA): TGCGCCACTCAAGCAGGCGGGAGTGGCGAGCAGTTCTTC. This gives the protein CATQAGGSGEQFF.